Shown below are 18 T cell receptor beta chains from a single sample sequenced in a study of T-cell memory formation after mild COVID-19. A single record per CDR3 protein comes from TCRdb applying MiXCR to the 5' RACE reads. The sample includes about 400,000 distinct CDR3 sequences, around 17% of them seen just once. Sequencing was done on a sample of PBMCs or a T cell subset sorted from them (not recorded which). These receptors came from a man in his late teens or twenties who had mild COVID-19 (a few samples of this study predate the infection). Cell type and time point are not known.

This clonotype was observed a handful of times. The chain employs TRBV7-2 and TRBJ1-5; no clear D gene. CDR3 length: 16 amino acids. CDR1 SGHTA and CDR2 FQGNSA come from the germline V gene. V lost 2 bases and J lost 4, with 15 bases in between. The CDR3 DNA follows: TGTGCCAGCAGCTTACACGACGAGAAGGGAAATCAGCCCCAGCATTTT. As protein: CASSLHDEKGNQPQHF. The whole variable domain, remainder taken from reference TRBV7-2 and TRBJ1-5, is GAGVSQSPSNKVTEKGKDVELRCDPISGHTALYWYRQSLGQGLEFLIYFQGNSAPDKSGLPSDRFSAERTGGSVSTLTIQRTQQEDSAVYLCASSLHDEKGNQPQHFGDGTRLSIL.

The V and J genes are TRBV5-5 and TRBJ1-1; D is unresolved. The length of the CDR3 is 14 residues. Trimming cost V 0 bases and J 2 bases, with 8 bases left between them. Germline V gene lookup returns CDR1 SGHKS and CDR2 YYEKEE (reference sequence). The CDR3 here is CASSLDWENTEAFF. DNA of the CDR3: TGTGCCAGCAGCTTGGACTGGGAAAACACTGAAGCTTTCTTT.

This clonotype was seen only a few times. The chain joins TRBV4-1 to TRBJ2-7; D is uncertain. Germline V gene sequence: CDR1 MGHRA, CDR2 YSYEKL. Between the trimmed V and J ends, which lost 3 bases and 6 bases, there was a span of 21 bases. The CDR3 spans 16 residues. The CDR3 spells CASSHGPGPLRVEQYF. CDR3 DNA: TGCGCCAGCAGCCATGGGCCCGGACCCCTTCGGGTCGAGCAGTACTTC.

The CDR3 bases are TGTGCCAGCAGCCACCGGACAGGGGGTTATACTGAAGCTTTCTTT. It translates to CASSHRTGGYTEAFF. This chain joins TRBV7-9 and TRBJ1-1; TRBD1 matches 10 bases. Germline CDR1 reads SEHNR; CDR2 reads FQNEAQ (reference sequence). The CDR3 runs 15 residues. J gave up 5 bases and V 5 bases, and 8 bases lay outside the gene matches.

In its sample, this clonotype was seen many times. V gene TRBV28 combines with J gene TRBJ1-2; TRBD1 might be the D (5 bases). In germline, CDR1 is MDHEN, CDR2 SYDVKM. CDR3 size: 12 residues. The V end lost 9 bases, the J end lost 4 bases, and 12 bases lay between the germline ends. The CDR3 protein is CASSPGPYGYTF. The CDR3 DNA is TGTGCCAGTAGTCCGGGGCCCTATGGCTACACCTTC.

The CDR3 DNA reads as TGTGCCAGCAGCTTAGAAGGGGAGGGCTACACCTTC. Encoded protein: CASSLEGEGYTF. The rearrangement joins TRBV7-9 to TRBJ1-2; D is perhaps TRBD1 (5 bases). Trimming left V 1 base short and J 8 bases short, with 8 bases between. Germline V gives CDR1 SEHNR, CDR2 FQNEAQ (reference sequence). This CDR3 contains 12 residues.

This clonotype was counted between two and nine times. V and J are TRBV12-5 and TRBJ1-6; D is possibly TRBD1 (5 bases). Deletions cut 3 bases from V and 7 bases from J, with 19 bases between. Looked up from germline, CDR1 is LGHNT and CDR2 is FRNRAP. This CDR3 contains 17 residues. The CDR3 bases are TGTGCTAGTGGTTTCTTAATTCGGGGAAGGGGCAATTCACCCCTCCACTTT. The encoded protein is CASGFLIRGRGNSPLHF. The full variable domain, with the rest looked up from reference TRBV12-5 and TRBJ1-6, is DARVTQTPRHKVTEMGQEVTMRCQPILGHNTVFWYRQTMMQGLELLAYFRNRAPLDDSGMPKDRFSAEMPDATLATLKIQPSEPRDSAVYFCASGFLIRGRGNSPLHFGNGTRLTVT.

The CDR3 here is CSVEDIRGSGYTF. CDR3 DNA: TGCAGCGTTGAAGATATTAGGGGAAGTGGCTACACCTTC. The chain combines TRBV29-1 with TRBJ1-2; D is perhaps TRBD1 (5 bases). The CDR3 extends over 13 amino acids. V lost 0 bases and J 7 bases, leaving 12 bases between the germline ends. The germline V gene has CDR1 SQVTM and CDR2 ANQGSEA.

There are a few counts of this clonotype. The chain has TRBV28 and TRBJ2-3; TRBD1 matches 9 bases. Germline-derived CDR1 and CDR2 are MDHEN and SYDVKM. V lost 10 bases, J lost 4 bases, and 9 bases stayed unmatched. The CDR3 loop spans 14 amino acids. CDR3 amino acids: CAIKRDRVSDTQYF. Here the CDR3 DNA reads TGTGCCATCAAGCGGGACAGGGTATCAGATACGCAGTATTTT.

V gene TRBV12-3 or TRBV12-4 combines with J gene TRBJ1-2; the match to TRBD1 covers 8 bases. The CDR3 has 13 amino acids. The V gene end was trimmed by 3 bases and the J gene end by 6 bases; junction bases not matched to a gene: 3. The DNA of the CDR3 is TGTGCCAGCAGTTTTATACAGGGGGATGGCTACACCTTC. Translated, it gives CASSFIQGDGYTF.

In DNA, the CDR3 is TGTGCCAGCAGTTCACCGGAGGAAGGCAAAAACATTCAGTACTTC. This gives the protein CASSSPEEGKNIQYF. This rearrangement joins TRBV6-6 to TRBJ2-4; D is possibly TRBD2 (5 bases). Germline V gene sequence: CDR1 MNHNY, CDR2 SVGAGI (reference sequence). V gave up 4 bases and J gave up 3 bases, with 13 bases separating them. The CDR3 extends over 15 amino acids.

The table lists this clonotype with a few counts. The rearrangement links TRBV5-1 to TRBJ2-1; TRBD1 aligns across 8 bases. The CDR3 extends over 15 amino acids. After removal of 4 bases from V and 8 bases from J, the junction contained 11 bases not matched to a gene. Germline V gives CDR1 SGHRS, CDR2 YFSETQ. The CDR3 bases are TGCGCCAGCAGCGCCCATTTCGCAGGGGGCGATGAGCAGTTCTTC. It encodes CASSAHFAGGDEQFF.

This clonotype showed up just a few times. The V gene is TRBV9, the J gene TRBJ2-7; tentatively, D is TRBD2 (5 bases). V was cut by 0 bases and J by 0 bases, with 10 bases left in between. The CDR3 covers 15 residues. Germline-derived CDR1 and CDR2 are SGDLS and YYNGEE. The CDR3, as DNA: TGTGCCAGCAGCGTAGGAGGGATGAGCTCCTACGAGCAGTACTTC. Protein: CASSVGGMSSYEQYF.

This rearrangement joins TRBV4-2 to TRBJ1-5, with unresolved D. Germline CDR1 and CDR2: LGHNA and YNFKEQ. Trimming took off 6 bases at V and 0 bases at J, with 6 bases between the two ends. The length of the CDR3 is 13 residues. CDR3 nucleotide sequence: TGTGCCAGCAGTTCCAGTAGCAATCAGCCCCAGCATTTT. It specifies CASSSSSNQPQHF.

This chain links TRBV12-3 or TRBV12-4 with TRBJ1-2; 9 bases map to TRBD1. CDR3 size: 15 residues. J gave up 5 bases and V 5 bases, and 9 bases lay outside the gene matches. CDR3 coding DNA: TGTGCCAGCAGTCCCGGGACAGGGAACGTATATGGCTACACCTTC. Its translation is CASSPGTGNVYGYTF.

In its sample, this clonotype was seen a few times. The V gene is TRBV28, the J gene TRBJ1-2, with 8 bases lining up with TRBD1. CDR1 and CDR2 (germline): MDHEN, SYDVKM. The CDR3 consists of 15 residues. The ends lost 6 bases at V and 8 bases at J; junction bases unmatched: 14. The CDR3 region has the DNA TGTGCCAGCAGCTCCCGGGACAGGCCCTTGTCGGGCTACACCTTC. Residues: CASSSRDRPLSGYTF.

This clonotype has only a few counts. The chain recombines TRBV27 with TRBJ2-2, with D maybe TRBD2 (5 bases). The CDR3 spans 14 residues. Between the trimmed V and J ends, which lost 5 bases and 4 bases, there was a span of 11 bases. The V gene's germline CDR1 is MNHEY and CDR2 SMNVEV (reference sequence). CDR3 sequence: CASSPLGSTGELFF. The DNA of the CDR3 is TGTGCCAGCAGTCCCCTTGGGAGCACCGGGGAGCTGTTTTTT.

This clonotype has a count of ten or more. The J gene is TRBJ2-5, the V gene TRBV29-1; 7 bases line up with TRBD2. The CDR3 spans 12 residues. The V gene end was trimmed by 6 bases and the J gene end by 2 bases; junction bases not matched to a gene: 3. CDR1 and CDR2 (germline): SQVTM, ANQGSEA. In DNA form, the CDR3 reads TGCAGCGTCTGGGGGGGGCAAGAGACCCAGTACTTC. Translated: CSVWGGQETQYF.